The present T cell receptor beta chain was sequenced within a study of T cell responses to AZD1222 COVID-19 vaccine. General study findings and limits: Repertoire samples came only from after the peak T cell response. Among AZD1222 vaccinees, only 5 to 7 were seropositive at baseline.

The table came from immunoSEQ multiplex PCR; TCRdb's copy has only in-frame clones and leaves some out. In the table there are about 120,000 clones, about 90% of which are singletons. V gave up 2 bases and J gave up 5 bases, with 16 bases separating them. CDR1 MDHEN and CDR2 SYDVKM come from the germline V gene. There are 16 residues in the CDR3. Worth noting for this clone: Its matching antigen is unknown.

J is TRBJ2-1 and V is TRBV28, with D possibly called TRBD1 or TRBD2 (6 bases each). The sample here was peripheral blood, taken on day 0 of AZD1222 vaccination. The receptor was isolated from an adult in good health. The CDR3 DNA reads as TGTGCCAGCAGTTTACTGGTGGGGGGCCCAGACAATGAGCAGTTCTTC. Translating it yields CASSLLVGGPDNEQFF. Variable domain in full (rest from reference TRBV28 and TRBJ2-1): DVKVTQSSRYLVKRTGEKVFLECVQDMDHENMFWYRQDPGLGLRLIYFSYDVKMKEKGDIPEGYSVSREKKERFSLILESASTNQTSMYLCASSLLVGGPDNEQFFGPGTRLTVL.